This T cell receptor (beta chain) was retrieved from a study of shared clonotypes between healthy human individuals (dated by TCRdb to the early 2020s). For the wider study: Three men and two women, aged 18 to 49 years, made up the cohort. To estimate repertoire size and how much clonotype sharing occurs between individuals, the study deeply sequenced the blood TCR repertoires of several healthy adults. To increase sequencing depth and limit assay-specific biases, different laboratories used diverse techniques to prepare libraries and sequence TCR repertoires. Each donor's leukapheresis produced roughly between about 0.9 and 9.5 billion PBMCs. For each donor, CD4 naive and CD4 memory were each given three plates, CD8 naive was given two plates, and CD8 memory was given one plate.

The CDR3, cysteine through phenylalanine, is 16 amino acids long. The DNA shown is the 48-base CDR3, in frame from base 1. The germline V gene (reference sequence) specifies SEHNR as CDR1 and FQNEAQ as CDR2. V loses 5 bases at its end and J loses 9 bases; junction bases beyond the gene matches: 12. Healthy HIV-negative adults with no recently reported acute infections or vaccinations were included as donors. All donors were Caucasian adults living in Nashville, Tennessee, USA. CD4+ T cells were enriched by magnetic negative selection, after which naive cells were positively selected on CD45RA and the negative fraction was taken as the memory subset. After blood collection by leukapheresis, PBMCs were isolated using Ficoll-Histopaque density gradient centrifugation and then cryopreserved in the vapor phase of liquid nitrogen. Analytical flow cytometry was used to check the purity and quantity of every magnetically sorted T cell population. Each sorted fraction had its genomic DNA isolated and then quantified by UV absorbance on a Nanodrop 2000c.

General study outcomes and caveats: Larger estimated clonotype richness was generally found for naive subsets than for memory subsets. Across a few donors, roughly 5.1% of naive CD4, around 3.3% of naive CD8, approximately 2.5% of memory CD4, and about 0.4% of memory CD8 clonotypes were shared. Rarefaction of sorted-subset datasets indicated incomplete sequencing despite the large sequencing depth. Compared with non-shared clonotypes, clonotypes shared by all four sorted-subset donors had higher generation probabilities. Based on pairwise subsampling, the degree of clonotype sharing among donors was expected to be affected by sequencing depth. Only blood was sampled, and tissue TCR repertoires likely differ from those in blood. Because the study included a small number of donors, the genetic and exposure-history diversity represented was limited.

Worth noting for this clone: What this receptor recognizes is not known. Base qualities are not at hand, and no much larger clone is one base apart.

TCR CDR3 regions were amplified from genomic DNA by multiplex PCR using the deep immunoSEQ assay. Genomic DNA extracted from each cell subset was distributed evenly over all wells of several immunoSEQ 96-well plates, and each plate served as one replicate. For sorted subsets, each replicate PCR was loaded with 200 to 250 ng genomic DNA, equivalent to about 33,000 T cell genomes. Purified libraries were quantified with a Qubit 3.0 fluorometer, sized on a Bioanalyzer 2100, and re-quantified with the KAPA Library Quantification kit. A separate single-read 150-cycle Illumina NextSeq 550 flow cell was used to sequence each immunoSEQ 96-well plate. In the paper's pipeline: The immunoSEQ output contained only junctional sequences without quality scores, so filtering could not match that applied to full-length reads. Sequences were annotated with PyIR, a Python wrapper for IgBLAST v1.9, and V/J genes and CDR3 were assigned using IMGT germline references. Reads were filtered out if the reads had weak V/J assignments (E-value above 1e-6), no CDR3, stop codons, out-of-frame junctions, or ambiguous translated residues. V3J clonotypes were defined as sequences sharing an identical inferred V gene, J gene, and CDR3 amino acid sequence. The percentage overlap between two repertoires was calculated by dividing the number of shared unique clonotypes by the size of the smaller repertoire. RTK rarefaction, the Chao1 estimator, and Recon v2.1 estimates of unobserved clonotypes were used to assess repertoire richness. OLGA was used to compute generation probabilities for all TCRbeta clonotypes that the gDNA method yielded from a handful of donors. TCRdb took this table from immuneACCESS and kept in-frame rearrangements with V and J called. Such tables lack part of the clones; where checked against another copy, unresolved V genes explain under half of the gap, and the rest is unexplained. V and J calls and clone size follow that table, whereas D and trimming were derived from the DNA. In this sample the table shows some 1 million clones, around 75% of which occur a single time. The ten largest clones capture about 1.5% of the sample.

The specimen sequenced was memory CD4+ T cells sorted from blood. The intended sense of this specimen's cell subset or site label: CD45RA-negative fraction. The rearranged segments are TRBV7-9 and TRBJ2-7, and 14 bases in between align with TRBD2. This TCR derives from a young man in good health. The DNA sequence follows: TGTGCCAGCAGCCTGACTAGCGGGAGGGCGACAGATACGCAGTACTTC. Its protein is CASSLTSGRATDTQYF. Full variable domain (CDR3 extended with the reference TRBV7-9 and TRBJ2-7 proteins): DTGVSQNPRHKITKRGQNVTFRCDPISEHNRLYWYRQTLGQGPEFLTYFQNEAQLEKSRLLSDRFSAERPKGSFSTLEIQRTEQGDSAMYLCASSLTSGRATDTQYFGPGTRLTVT.